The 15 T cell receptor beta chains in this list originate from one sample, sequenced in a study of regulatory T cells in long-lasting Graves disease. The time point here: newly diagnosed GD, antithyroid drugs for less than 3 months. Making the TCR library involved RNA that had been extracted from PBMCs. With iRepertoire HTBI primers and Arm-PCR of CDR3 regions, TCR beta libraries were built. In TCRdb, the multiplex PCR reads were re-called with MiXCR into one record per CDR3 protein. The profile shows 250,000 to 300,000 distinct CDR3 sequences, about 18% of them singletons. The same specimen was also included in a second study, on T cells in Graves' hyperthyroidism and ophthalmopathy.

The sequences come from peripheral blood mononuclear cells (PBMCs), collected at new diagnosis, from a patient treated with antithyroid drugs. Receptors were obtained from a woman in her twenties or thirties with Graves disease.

The CDR3 region has the DNA TGCGCCAGCAGCCAAGGCGGTCAGGGGGTCAGTTCGGAAAAACTGTTTTTT. It is translated as CASSQGGQGVSSEKLFF. J is TRBJ1-4 and V is TRBV4-1, with 7 bases identical to TRBD1. V dropped 1 base and J dropped 8; count of bases not matched to a gene: 13. Per germline, CDR1 MGHRA and CDR2 YSYEKL. The CDR3 consists of 17 residues.

CDR3 protein: CASSLIGGVDTQYF. Written as DNA, the CDR3 is TGTGCCAGCAGCTTAATTGGCGGGGTGGATACGCAGTATTTT. The rearrangement links TRBV11-1 to TRBJ2-3, with D maybe TRBD2 (6 bases). CDR1 SGHAT and CDR2 FQDESV come from the germline V gene (reference sequence). V dropped 2 bases and J dropped 6 bases, with 12 bases sitting between them. The CDR3 loop spans 14 amino acids.

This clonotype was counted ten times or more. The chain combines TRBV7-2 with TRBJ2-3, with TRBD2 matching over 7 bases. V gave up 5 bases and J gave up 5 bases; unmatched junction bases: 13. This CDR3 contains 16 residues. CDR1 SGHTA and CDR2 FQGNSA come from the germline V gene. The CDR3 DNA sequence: TGTGCCAGCAGCCCATGGGGGGGACGGGCGGAAGATACGCAGTATTTT. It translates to CASSPWGGRAEDTQYF.

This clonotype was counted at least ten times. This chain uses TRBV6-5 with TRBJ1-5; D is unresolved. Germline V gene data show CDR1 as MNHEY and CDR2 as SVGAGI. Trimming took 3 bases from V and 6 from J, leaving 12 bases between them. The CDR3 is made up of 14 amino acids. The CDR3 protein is CASSYEEVGQPQHF. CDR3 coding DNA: TGTGCCAGCAGTTATGAGGAGGTGGGTCAGCCCCAGCATTTT.

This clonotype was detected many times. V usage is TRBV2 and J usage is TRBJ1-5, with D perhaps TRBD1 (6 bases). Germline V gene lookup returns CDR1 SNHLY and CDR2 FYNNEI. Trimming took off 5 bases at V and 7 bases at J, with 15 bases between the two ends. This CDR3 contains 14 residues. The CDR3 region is CASSPQGQTQPQHF. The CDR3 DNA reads TGTGCCAGCAGTCCCCAGGGACAAACACAGCCCCAGCATTTT.

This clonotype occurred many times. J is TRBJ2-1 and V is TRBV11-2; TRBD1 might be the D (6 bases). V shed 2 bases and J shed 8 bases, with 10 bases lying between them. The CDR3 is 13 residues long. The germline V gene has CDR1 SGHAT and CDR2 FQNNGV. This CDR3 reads CASSLQGWDEQFF. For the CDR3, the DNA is TGTGCCAGCAGCTTACAGGGGTGGGATGAGCAGTTCTTC.

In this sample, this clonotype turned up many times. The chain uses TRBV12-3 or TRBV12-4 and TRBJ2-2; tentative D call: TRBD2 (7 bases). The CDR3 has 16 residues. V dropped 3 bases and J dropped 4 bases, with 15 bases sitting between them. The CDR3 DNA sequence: TGTGCCAGCAGTTTTTCGGGGGGCTGGGGCACCGGGGAGCTGTTTTTT. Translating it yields CASSFSGGWGTGELFF.

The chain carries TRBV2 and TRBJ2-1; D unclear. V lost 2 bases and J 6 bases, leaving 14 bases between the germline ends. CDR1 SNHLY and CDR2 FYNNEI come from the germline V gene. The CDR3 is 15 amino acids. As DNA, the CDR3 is TGTGCCAGCAGTGAACTTCCAGGTATATCCAATGAGCAGTTCTTC. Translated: CASSELPGISNEQFF.

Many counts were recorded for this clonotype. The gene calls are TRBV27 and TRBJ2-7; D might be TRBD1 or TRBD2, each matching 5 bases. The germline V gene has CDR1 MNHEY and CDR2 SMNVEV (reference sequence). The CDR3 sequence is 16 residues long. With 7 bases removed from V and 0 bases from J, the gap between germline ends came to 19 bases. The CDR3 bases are TGTGCCAGCACCCCGGGGCGAGGAGTAGACTCCTACGAGCAGTACTTC. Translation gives CASTPGRGVDSYEQYF.

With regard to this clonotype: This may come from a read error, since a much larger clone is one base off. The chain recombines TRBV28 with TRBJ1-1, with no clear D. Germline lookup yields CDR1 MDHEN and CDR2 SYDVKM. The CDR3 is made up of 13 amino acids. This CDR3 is CANSLLMNTEAFF. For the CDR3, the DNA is TGTGCCAACAGTTTACTGATGAACACTGAAGCTTTCTTT.

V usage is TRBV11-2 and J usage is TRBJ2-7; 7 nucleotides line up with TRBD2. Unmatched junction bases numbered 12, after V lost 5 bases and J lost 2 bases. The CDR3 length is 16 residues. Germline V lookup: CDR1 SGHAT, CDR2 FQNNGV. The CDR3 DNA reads TGTGCCAGCAGCGGGCGGGGGACGGGTCCCGCCTACGAGCAGTACTTC. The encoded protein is CASSGRGTGPAYEQYF. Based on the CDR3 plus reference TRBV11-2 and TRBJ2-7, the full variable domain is EAGVAQSPRYKIIEKRQSVAFWCNPISGHATLYWYQQILGQGPKLLIQFQNNGVVDDSQLPKDRFSAERLKGVDSTLKIQPAKLEDSAVYLCASSGRGTGPAYEQYFGPGTRLTVT.

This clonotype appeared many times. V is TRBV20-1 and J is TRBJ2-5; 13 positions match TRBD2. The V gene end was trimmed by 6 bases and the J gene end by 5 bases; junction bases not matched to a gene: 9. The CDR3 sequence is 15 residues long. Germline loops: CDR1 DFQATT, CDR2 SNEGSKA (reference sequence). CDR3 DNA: TGCAGTGCAAGGACTAGCGGGGGTAAAGGGGAGACCCAGTACTTC. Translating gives CSARTSGGKGETQYF.

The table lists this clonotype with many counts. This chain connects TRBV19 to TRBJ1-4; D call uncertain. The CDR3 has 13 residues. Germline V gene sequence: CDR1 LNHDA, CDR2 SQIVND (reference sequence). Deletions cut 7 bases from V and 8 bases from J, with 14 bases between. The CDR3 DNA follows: TGTGCCAGTAAGCTCGCTCCAACGGAAAAACTGTTTTTT. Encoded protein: CASKLAPTEKLFF.

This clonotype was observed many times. The CDR3 sequence: CASSQKITGTGEKLFF. The CDR3 coding sequence is TGTGCCAGCAGCCAAAAAATAACAGGGACGGGTGAAAAACTGTTTTTT. V usage is TRBV3-1 and J usage is TRBJ1-4; D is perhaps TRBD1 (6 bases). The germline V and J ends were trimmed by 2 bases and 7 bases, with 17 bases remaining between them. Germline V gene data show CDR1 as LGHDT and CDR2 as YNNKEL (reference sequence). The CDR3 sequence is 16 residues long. Filled out from reference TRBV3-1 and TRBJ1-4, the complete variable domain reads DTAVSQTPKYLVTQMGNDKSIKCEQNLGHDTMYWYKQDSKKFLKIMFSYNNKELIINETVPNRFSPKSPDKAHLNLHINSLELGDSAVYFCASSQKITGTGEKLFFGSGTQLSVL.

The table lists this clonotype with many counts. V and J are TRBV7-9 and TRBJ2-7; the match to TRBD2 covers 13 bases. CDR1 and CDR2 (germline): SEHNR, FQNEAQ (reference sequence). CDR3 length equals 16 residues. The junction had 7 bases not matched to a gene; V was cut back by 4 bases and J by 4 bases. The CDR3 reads CASSSSGTSGNYEQYF. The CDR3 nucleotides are TGTGCCAGCAGCTCCTCCGGGACTAGCGGGAATTACGAGCAGTACTTC.